The clone carrying this T cell receptor (beta chain) was observed a single time. Other DNA variants within this sample encode the same CDR3. The data originate from a study of blood T cell repertoires in COVID-19. Germline values: CDR1 SGHRS, CDR2 YFSETQ. The length of the CDR3 is 12 residues. V shed 4 bases and J 4 bases; nucleotides not matched to a gene: 1. Clones were read by immunoSEQ multiplex PCR, and TCRdb kept only the in-frame ones, dropping some. Of a few hundred thousand clones in the sample, approximately 90% are singletons; the top ten hold 1.6%. V gene TRBV5-1 combines with J gene TRBJ2-7, with 8 bases fitting TRBD1. The sequenced sample was peripheral blood. The clonotype comes from a woman aged 25 to 45 with COVID-19, enrolled during active disease. Here the CDR3 reads CASSGQGYEQYF. The CDR3 nucleotides are TGCGCCAGCAGCGGACAGGGTTACGAGCAGTACTTC.